This TCR beta chain was captured by sequencing in a study of regulatory T cells in long-lasting Graves disease. The time point denotes: persistent/refractory GD, antithyroid drugs over 5 years with positive TRAb. Isolated PBMC RNA provided the starting material for the TCR library. The germline CDR1 and CDR2 sequences are DFQATT and SNEGSKA (reference sequence). Trimming shortened V by 5 bases and J by 2 bases, and 4 bases separated the two germline ends. The CDR3 is made up of 12 amino acids. CDR3-region Arm-PCR and iRepertoire HTBI primers produced the TCR beta libraries. In TCRdb, the multiplex PCR reads were re-called with MiXCR into one record per CDR3 protein. The sample yields 650,000 to 700,000 distinct CDR3 sequences, about 32% seen once.

This sample comprised peripheral blood mononuclear cells (PBMCs), obtained when the disease was refractory, from a patient treated with antithyroid drugs. This sequence was found in a female donor with Graves disease. This chain joins TRBV20-1 and TRBJ2-6, with D uncertain. CDR3 sequence reads: CSAGAGANVLTF. CDR3 bases: TGCAGTGCTGGAGCTGGGGCCAACGTCCTGACTTTC.